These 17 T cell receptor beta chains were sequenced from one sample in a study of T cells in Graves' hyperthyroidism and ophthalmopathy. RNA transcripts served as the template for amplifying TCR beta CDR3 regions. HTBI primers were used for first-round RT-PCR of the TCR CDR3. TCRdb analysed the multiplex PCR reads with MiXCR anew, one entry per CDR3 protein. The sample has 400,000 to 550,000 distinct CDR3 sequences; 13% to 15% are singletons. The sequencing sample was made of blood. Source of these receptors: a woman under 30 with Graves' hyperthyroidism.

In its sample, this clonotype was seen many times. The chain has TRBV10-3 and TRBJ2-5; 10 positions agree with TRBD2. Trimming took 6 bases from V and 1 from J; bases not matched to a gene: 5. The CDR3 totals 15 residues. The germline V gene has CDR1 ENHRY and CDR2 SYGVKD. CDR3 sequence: CAISSLAGIQETQYF. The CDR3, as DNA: TGTGCCATCAGCTCACTAGCGGGGATCCAAGAGACCCAGTACTTC.

CDR3 loop: CARSPRDRVSNYGYTF. In DNA form, the CDR3 reads TGTGCTCGCTCACCACGGGACAGGGTGTCAAACTATGGCTACACCTTC. The chain employs TRBV18 and TRBJ1-2; 9 nucleotides match TRBD1. This CDR3 is 16 amino acids long. Germline V gene data show CDR1 as KGHSH and CDR2 as LQKENI. Filled out from reference TRBV18 and TRBJ1-2, the complete variable domain reads NAGVMQNPRHLVRRRGQEARLRCSPMKGHSHVYWYRQLPEEGLKFMVYLQKENIIDESGMPKERFSAEFPKEGPSILRIQQVVRGDSAAYFCARSPRDRVSNYGYTFGSGTRLTVV.

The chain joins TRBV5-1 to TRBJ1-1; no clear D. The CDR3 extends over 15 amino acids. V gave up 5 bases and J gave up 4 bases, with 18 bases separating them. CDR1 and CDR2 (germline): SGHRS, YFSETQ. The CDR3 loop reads CASRRDGDWGTEAFF. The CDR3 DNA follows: TGCGCCAGCAGGCGCGACGGGGATTGGGGCACTGAAGCTTTCTTT.

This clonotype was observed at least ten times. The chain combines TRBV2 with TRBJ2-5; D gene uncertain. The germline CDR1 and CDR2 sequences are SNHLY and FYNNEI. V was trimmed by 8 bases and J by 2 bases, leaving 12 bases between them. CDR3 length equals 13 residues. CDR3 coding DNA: TGTGCCAGCGTTCCGAGGCGGCAAGAGACCCAGTACTTC. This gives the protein CASVPRRQETQYF.

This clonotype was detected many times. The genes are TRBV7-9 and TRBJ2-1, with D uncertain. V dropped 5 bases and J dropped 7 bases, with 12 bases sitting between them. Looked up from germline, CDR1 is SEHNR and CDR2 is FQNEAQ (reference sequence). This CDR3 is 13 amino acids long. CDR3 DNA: TGTGCCAGCAGCCCCGGTGGACGTAATGAGCAGTTCTTC. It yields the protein CASSPGGRNEQFF.

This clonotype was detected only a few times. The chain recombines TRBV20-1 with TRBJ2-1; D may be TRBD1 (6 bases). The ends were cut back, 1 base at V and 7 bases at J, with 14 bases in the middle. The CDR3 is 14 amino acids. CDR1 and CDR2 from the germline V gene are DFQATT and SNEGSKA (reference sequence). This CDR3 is CSARGPIQGNEQFF. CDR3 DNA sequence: TGCAGTGCTAGAGGTCCGATACAGGGAAATGAGCAGTTCTTC.

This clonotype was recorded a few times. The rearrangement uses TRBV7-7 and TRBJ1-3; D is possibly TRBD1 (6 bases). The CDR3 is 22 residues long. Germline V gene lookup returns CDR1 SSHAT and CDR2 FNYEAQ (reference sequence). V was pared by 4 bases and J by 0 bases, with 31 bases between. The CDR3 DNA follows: TGTGCCAGCAGCTCCCTGGGTGCACAGGGTTCTCCGGGATACCTCTCTGGAAACACCATATATTTT. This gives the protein CASSSLGAQGSPGYLSGNTIYF. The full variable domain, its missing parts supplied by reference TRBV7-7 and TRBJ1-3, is GAGVSQSPRYKVTKRGQDVTLRCDPISSHATLYWYQQALGQGPEFLTYFNYEAQPDKSGLPSDRFSAERPEGSISTLTIQRTEQRDSAMYRCASSSLGAQGSPGYLSGNTIYFGEGSWLTVV.

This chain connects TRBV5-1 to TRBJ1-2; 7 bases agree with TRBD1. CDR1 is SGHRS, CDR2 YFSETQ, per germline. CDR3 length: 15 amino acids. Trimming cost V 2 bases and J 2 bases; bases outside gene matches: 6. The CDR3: CASSFETTGNYGYTF. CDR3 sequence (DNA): TGCGCCAGCAGCTTCGAGACGACAGGGAACTATGGCTACACCTTC.

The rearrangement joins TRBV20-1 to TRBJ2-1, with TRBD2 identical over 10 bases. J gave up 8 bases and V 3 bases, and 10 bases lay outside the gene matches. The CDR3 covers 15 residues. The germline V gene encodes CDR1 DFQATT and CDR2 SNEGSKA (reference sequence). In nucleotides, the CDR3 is TGCAGTGCTAGTCCCCCTAGCGGGAGAAGCGATGAGCAGTTCTTC. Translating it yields CSASPPSGRSDEQFF.

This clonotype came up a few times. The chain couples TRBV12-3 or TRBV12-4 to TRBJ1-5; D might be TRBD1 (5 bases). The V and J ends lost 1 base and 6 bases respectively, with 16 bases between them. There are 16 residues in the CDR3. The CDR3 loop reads CASSLGRGRVGQPQHF. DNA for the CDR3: TGTGCCAGCAGTTTAGGGCGGGGGAGGGTTGGTCAGCCCCAGCATTTT.

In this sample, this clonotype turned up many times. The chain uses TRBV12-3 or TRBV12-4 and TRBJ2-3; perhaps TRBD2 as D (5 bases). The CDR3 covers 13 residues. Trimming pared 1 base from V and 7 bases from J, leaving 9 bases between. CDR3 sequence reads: CASSLEEEYTQYF. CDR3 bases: TGTGCCAGCAGTTTAGAGGAGGAGTATACGCAGTATTTT.

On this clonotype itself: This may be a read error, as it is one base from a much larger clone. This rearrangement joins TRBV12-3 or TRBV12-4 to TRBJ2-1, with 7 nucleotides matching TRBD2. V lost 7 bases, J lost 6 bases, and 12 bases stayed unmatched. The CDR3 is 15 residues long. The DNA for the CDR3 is TGTGCCAGCAACCTAGCGGAAATCCCCCTCAATGAGCAGTTCTTC. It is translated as CASNLAEIPLNEQFF.

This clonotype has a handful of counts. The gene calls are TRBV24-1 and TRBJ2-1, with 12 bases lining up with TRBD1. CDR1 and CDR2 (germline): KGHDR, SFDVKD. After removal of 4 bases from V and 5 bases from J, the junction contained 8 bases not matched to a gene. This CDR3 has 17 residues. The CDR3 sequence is CATSDPAGTGGHNEQFF. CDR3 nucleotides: TGTGCCACCAGTGACCCCGCCGGGACAGGGGGCCACAATGAGCAGTTCTTC.

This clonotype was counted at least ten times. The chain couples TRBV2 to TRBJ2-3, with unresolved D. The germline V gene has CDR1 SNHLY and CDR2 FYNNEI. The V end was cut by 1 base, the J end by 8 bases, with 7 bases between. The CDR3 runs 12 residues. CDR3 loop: CASSEGWGTQYF. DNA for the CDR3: TGTGCCAGCAGTGAAGGGTGGGGTACGCAGTATTTT.

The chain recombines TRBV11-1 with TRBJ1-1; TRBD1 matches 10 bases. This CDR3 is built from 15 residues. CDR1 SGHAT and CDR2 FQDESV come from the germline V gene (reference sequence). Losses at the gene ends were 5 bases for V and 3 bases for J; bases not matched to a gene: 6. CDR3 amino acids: CASSMDRGKDTEAFF. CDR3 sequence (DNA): TGTGCCAGCAGCATGGACAGGGGGAAGGACACTGAAGCTTTCTTT.

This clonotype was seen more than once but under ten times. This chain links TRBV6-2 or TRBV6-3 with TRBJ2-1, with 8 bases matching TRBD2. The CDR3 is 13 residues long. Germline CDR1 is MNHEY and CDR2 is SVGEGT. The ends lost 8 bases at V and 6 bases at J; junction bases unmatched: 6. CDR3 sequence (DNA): TGTGCCAGCGATATAGCGGGGATCAATGAGCAGTTCTTC. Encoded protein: CASDIAGINEQFF.

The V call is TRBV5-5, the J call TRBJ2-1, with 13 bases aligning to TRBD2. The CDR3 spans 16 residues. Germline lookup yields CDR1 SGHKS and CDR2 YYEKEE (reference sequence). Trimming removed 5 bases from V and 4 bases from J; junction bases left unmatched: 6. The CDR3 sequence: CASRTGTSGTYNEQFF. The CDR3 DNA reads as TGTGCCAGCAGGACCGGGACTAGCGGGACGTACAATGAGCAGTTCTTC.